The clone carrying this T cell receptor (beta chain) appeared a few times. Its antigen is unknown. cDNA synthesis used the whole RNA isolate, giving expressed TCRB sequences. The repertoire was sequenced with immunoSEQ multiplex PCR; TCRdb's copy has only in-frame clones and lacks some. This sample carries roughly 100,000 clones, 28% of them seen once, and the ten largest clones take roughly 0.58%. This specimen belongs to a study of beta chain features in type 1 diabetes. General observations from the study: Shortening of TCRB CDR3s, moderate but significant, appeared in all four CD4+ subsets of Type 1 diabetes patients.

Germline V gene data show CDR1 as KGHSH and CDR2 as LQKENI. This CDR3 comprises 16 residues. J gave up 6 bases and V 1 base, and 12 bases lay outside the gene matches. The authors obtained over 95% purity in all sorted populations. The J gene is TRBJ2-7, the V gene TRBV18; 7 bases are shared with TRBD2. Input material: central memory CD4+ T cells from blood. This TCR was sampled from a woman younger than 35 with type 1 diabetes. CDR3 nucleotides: TGTGCCAGCTCACCACTCTCGGGGCGGGAGAATCCCGAGCAGTACGTC. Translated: CASSPLSGRENPEQYV.